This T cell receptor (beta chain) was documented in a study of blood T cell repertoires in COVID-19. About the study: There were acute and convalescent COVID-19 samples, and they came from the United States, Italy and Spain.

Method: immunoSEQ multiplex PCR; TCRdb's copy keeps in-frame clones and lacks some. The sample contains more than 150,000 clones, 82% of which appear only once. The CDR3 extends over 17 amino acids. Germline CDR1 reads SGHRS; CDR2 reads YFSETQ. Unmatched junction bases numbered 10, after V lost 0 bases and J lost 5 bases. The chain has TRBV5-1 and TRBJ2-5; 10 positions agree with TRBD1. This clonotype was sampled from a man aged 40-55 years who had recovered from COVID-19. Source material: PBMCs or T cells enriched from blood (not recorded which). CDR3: CASSLGDRGNSGETQYF. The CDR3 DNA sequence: TGCGCCAGCAGCTTGGGGGACAGGGGTAATTCGGGCGAGACCCAGTACTTC. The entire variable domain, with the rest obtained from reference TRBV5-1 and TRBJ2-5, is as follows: KAGVTQTPRYLIKTRGQQVTLSCSPISGHRSVSWYQQTPGQGLQFLFEYFSETQRNKGNFPGRFSGRQFSNSRSEMNVSTLELGDSALYLCASSLGDRGNSGETQYFGPGTRLLVL.